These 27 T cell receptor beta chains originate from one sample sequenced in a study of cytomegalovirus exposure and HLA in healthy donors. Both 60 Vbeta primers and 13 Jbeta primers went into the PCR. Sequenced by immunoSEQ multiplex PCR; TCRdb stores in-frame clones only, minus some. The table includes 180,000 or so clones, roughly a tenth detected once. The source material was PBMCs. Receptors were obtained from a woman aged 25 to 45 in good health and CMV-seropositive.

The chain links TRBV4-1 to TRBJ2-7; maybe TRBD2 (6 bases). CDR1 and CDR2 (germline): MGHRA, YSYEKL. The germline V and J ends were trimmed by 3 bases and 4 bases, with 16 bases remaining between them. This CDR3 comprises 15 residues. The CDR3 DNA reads TGCGCCAGCAGCCATCCGCGGGGTGAAGTTTACGAGCAGTACTTC. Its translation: CASSHPRGEVYEQYF.

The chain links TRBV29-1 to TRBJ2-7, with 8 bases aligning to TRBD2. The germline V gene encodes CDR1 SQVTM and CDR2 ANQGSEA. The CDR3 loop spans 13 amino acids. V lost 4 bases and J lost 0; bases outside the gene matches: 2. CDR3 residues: CSVGAGDSYEQYF. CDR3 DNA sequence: TGCAGCGTTGGAGCGGGAGACTCCTACGAGCAGTACTTC.

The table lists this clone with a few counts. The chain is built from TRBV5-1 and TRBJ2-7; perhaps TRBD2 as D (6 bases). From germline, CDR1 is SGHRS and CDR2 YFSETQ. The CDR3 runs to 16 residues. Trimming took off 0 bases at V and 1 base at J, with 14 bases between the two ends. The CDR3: CASSLARARGSYEQYF. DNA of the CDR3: TGCGCCAGCAGCTTGGCCCGGGCGCGGGGTTCCTACGAGCAGTACTTC.

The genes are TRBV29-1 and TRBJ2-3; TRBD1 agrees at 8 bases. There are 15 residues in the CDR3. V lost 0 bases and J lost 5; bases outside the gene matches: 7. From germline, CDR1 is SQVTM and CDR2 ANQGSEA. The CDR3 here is CSVEDQRTGIDTQYF. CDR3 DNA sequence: TGCAGCGTTGAAGATCAGAGGACAGGGATAGATACGCAGTATTTT.

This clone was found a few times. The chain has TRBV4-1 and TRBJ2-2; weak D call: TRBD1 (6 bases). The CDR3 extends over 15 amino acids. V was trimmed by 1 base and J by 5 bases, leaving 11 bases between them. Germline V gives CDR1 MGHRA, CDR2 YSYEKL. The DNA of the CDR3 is TGCGCCAGCAGCCAAGTCCAGGGGAGAACCGGGGAGCTGTTTTTT. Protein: CASSQVQGRTGELFF.

For the CDR3, the DNA is TGTGCCAGCTCTCCGGCGGAGAACTATGGCTACACCTTC. Translating gives CASSPAENYGYTF. V is TRBV2 and J is TRBJ1-2; D not certain. CDR3 size: 13 residues. Germline V CDR1 and CDR2: SNHLY, FYNNEI. Trimming took 8 bases from V and 2 from J, leaving 12 bases between them.

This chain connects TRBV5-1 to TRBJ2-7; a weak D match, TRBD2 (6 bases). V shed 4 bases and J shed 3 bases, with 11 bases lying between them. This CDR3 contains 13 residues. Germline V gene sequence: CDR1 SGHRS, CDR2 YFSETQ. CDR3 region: CASSPRGNYEQYF. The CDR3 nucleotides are TGCGCCAGCAGCCCCCGGGGGAACTACGAGCAGTACTTC.

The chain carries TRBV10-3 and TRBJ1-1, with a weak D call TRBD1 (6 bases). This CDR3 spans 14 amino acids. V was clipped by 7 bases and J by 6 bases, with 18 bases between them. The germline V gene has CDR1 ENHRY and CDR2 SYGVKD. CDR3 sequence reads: CAIKPPGGHSEAFF. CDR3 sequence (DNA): TGTGCCATCAAGCCCCCGGGGGGCCACTCTGAAGCTTTCTTT.

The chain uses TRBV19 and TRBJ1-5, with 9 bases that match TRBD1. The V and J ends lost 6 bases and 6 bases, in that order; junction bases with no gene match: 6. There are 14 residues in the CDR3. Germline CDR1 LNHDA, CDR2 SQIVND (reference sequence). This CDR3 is CASSHGTGSQPQHF. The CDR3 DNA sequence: TGTGCCAGTAGCCACGGGACAGGGAGTCAGCCCCAGCATTTT.

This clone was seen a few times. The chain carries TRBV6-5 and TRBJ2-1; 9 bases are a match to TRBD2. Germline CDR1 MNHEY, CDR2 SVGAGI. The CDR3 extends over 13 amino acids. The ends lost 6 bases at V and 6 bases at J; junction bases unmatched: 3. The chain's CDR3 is CASSKGLANEQFF. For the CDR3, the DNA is TGTGCCAGCAGCAAGGGACTAGCCAATGAGCAGTTCTTC.

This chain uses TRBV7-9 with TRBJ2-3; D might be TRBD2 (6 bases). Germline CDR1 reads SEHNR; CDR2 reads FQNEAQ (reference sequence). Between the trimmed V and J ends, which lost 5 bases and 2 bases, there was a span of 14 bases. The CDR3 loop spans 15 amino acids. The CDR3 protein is CASSLGTVDTDTQYF. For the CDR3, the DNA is TGTGCCAGCAGCCTCGGGACTGTAGACACAGATACGCAGTATTTT.

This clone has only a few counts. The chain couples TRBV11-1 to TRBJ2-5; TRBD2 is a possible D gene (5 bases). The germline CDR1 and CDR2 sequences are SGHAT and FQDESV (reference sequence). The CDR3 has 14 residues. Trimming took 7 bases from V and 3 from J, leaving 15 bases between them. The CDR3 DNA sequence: TGTGCCAGCAACCTTCGATGGGAGAAAGAGACCCAGTACTTC. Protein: CASNLRWEKETQYF.

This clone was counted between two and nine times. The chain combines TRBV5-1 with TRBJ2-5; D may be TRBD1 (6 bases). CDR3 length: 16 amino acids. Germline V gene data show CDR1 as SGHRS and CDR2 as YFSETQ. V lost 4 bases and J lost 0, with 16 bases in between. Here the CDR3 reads CASSPRTDNYQETQYF. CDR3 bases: TGCGCCAGCAGCCCCAGGACAGATAACTACCAAGAGACCCAGTACTTC.

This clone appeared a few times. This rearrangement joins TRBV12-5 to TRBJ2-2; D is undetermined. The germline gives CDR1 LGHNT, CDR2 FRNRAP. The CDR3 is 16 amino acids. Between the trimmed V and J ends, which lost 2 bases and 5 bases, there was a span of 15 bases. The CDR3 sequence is CASGLPPSSVTGELFF. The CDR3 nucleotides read TGTGCTAGTGGTTTGCCCCCTTCCTCCGTAACCGGGGAGCTGTTTTTT. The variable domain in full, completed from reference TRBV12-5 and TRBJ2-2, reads DARVTQTPRHKVTEMGQEVTMRCQPILGHNTVFWYRQTMMQGLELLAYFRNRAPLDDSGMPKDRFSAEMPDATLATLKIQPSEPRDSAVYFCASGLPPSSVTGELFFGEGSRLTVL.

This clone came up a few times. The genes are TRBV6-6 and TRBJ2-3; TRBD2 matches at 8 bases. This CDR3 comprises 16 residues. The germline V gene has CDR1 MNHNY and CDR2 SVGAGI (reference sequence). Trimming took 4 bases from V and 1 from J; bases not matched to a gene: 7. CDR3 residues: CASSSTSVGGTDTQYF. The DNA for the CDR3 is TGTGCCAGCAGTTCGACTAGCGTCGGCGGCACAGATACGCAGTATTTT.

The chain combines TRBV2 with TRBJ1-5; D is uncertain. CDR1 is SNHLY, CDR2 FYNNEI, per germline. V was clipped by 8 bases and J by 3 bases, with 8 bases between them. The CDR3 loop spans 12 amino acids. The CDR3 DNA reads TGTGCCAGCGCAGGTGACAATCAGCCCCAGCATTTT. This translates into CASAGDNQPQHF.

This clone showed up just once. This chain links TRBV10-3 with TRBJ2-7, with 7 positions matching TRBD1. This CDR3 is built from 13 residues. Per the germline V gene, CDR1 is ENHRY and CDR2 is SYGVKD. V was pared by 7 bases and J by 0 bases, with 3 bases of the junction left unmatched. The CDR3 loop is CAINRDSSYEQYF. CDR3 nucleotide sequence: TGTGCCATCAACCGGGACAGCTCCTACGAGCAGTACTTC.

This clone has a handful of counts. The CDR3 DNA reads as TGTGCCAGCAGCTTCGCACAGGGAAAGGTAACTGAAGCTTTCTTT. This codes for CASSFAQGKVTEAFF. The chain links TRBV7-3 to TRBJ1-1; tentative D call: TRBD1 (6 bases). Between the trimmed V and J ends, which lost 3 bases and 5 bases, there was a span of 16 bases. Germline V gene sequence: CDR1 SGHTA, CDR2 FQGTGA. The CDR3 sequence is 15 residues long.

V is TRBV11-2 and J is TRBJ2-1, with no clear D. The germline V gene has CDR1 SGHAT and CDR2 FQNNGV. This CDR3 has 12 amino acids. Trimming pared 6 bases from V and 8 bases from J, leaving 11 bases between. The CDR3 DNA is TGTGCCAGCAGTTTGACGGGTGATGAGCAGTTCTTC. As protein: CASSLTGDEQFF.

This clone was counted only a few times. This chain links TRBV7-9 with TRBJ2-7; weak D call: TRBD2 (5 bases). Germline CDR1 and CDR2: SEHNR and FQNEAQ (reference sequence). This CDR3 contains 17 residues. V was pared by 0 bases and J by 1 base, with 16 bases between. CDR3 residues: CASSLAGSTTKSYEQYF. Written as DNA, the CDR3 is TGTGCCAGCAGCTTAGCAGGCTCGACTACGAAATCCTACGAGCAGTACTTC.

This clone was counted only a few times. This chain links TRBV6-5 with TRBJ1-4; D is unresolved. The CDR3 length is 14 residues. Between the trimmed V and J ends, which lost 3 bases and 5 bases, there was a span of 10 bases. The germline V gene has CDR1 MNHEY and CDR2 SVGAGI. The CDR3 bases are TGTGCCAGCAGTTATGGAGGAGTGAATGAAAAACTGTTTTTT. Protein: CASSYGGVNEKLFF.

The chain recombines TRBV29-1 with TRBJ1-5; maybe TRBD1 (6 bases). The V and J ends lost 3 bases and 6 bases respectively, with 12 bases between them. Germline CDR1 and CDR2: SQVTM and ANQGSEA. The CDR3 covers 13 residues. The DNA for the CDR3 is TGCAGCGTTGAGGGGGCTGCAGGTCAGCCCCAGCATTTT. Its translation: CSVEGAAGQPQHF.

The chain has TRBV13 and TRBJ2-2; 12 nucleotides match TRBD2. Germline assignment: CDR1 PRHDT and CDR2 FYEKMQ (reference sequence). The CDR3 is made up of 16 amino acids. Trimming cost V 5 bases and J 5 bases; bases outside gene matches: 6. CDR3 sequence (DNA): TGTGCCAGCAGCCCTCTAGCGGGAGGGCGAACCGGGGAGCTGTTTTTT. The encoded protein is CASSPLAGGRTGELFF. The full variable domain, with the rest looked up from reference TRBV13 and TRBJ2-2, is AAGVIQSPRHLIKEKRETATLKCYPIPRHDTVYWYQQGPGQDPQFLISFYEKMQSDKGSIPDRFSAQQFSDYHSELNMSSLELGDSALYFCASSPLAGGRTGELFFGEGSRLTVL.

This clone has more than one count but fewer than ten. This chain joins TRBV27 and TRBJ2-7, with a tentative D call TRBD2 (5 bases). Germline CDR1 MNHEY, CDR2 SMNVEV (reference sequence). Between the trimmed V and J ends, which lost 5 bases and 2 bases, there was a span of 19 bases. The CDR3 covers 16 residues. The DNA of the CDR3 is TGTGCCAGCAGTCCTGGCATGCGGGTATACCCCTACGAGCAGTACTTC. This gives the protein CASSPGMRVYPYEQYF.

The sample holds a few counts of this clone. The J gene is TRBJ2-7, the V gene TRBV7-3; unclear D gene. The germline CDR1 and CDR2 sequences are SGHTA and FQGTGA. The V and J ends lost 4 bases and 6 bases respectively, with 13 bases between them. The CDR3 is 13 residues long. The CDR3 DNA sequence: TGTGCCAGCAGCTCCGACGAGGTAACCGAGCAGTACTTC. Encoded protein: CASSSDEVTEQYF.

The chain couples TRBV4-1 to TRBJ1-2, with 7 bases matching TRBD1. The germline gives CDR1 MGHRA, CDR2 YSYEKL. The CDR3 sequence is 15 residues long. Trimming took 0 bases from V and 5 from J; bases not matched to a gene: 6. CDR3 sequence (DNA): TGCGCCAGCAGCCAAGAAGGTCCAGGGGGATATGGCTACACCTTC. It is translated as CASSQEGPGGYGYTF.

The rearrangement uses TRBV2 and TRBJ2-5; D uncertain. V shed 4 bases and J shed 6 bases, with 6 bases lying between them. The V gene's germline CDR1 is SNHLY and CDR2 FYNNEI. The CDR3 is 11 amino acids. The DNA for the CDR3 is TGTGCCAGCAGTGTAAAAAAGACCCAGTACTTC. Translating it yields CASSVKKTQYF.